This T cell receptor (beta chain) was recorded in a study of T cells expressing NK-cell markers. Points on this clonotype: The antigen remains undetermined.

Each CDR3 protein gets one entry in TCRdb, which reprocessed the 5' RACE reads and gives no DNA. This listing includes approximately 420,000 distinct CDR3 sequences. Germline CDR1 is PRHDT and CDR2 is FYEKMQ (reference sequence). CDR3 length equals 15 residues. Study-wide findings and caveats: The study found dominant NKG2C+ clonotypes at about 1.0-7.5% of CD8+ T cells in roughly six donors.

This TCR was recovered from a woman between 45 and 60 years old in good health. The genes are TRBV13 and TRBJ2-1; TCRdb names TRBD1, which stays unverified in the absence of DNA. The specimen was blood T cells: a sorted CD56 or NKG2C T cell subset, CD4+ or CD8+ T cells, or bulk PBMC T cells (not recorded which). CDR3 sequence: CASSTFDRTHDEQFF.